The sequence of this T cell receptor beta chain was determined in a study of early T cells in non-severe SARS-CoV-2 infection. Study-wide background: The study sequenced bulk RNA from unsorted whole blood, with chains unpaired. General observations from the study: Using VDJdb, the matching emphasized anti-spike CD8 responses while missing private and CD4 specificities.

Germline V lookup: CDR1 SGHDN, CDR2 FVKESK. The CDR3 spans 14 residues. V was shortened by 3 bases and J by 2 bases, with 10 bases between the two germline ends. As part of library construction, unique molecular identifiers were attached to individual cDNA molecules. TCRdb re-derived calls from the 5' RACE reads in MiXCR, one entry per CDR3 protein. This table has roughly 51,000 distinct CDR3 sequences, roughly 11% appearing once. This clonotype was seen at least ten times. Its antigen remains unidentified. The TCR was taken from an adult who was a healthcare worker with PCR-confirmed SARS-CoV-2 infection or an uninfected control (not recorded which). The sequenced sample was whole blood. This chain connects TRBV14 to TRBJ1-1; D is unclear. The DNA of the CDR3 is TGTGCCAGCAGCCATTCGCATGGCAACACTGAAGCTTTCTTT. Its translation is CASSHSHGNTEAFF.